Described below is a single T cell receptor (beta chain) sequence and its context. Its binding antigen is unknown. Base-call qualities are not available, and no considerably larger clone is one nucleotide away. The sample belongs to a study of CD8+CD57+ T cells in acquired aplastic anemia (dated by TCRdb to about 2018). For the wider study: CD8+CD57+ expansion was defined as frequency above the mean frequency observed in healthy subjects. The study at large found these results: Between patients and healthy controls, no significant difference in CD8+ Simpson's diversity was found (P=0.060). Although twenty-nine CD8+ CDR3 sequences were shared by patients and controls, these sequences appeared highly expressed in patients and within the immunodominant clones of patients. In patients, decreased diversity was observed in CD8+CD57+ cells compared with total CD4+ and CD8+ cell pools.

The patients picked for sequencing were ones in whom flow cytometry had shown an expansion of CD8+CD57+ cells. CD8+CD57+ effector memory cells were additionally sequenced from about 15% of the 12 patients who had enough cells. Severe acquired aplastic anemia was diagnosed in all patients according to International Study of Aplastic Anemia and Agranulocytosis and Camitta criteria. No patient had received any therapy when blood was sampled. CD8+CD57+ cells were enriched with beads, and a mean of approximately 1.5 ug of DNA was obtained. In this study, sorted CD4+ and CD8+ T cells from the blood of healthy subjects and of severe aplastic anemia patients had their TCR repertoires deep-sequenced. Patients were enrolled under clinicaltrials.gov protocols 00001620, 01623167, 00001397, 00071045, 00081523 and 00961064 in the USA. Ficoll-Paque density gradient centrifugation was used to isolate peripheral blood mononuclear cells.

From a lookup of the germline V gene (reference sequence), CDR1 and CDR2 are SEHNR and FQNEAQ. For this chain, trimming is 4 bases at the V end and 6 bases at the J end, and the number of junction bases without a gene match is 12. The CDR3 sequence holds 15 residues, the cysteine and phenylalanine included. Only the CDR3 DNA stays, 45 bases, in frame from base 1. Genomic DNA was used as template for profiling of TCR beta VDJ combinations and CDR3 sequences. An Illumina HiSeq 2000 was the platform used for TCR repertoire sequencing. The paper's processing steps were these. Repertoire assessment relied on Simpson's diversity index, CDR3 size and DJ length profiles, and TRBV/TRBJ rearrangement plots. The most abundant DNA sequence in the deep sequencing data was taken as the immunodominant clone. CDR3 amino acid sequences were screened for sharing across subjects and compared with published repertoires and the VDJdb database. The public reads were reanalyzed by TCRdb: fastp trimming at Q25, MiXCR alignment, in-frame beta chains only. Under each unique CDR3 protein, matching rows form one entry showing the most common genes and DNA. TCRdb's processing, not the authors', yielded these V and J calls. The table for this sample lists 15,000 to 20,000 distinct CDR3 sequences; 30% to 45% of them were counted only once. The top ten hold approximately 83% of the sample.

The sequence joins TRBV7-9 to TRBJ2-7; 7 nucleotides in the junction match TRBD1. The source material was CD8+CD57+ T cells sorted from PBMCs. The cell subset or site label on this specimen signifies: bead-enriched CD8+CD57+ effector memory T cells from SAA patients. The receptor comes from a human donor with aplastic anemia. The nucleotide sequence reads TGTGCCAGCAGCTCGATGACAGGGTCCCCTCTCGAGCAGTACTTC. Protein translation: CASSSMTGSPLEQYF.